The source of this TCR beta chain is a study of blood T cell repertoires in COVID-19. Whole-study context: From the United States, Italy and Spain came samples of acute and convalescent COVID-19.

This clone was detected once. As processed by the authors: By means of reference gene primer amplification, nucleated cell counts were estimated. Profiled with immunoSEQ multiplex PCR; TCRdb holds only in-frame clones, not every one. The V and J calls and clone size are taken from that table; D and trimming were inferred from the DNA. The table lists roughly 55,000 clones, more than 80% of them singletons. Per germline, CDR1 SGHTA and CDR2 FQGNSA. This CDR3 region has 14 residues. The V gene lost 5 bases and the J gene lost 5 bases, with 16 bases spanning the gap. This sequence originates from a human donor with active COVID-19. The donor label of this sample is uncertain. The sample consisted of peripheral blood. This rearrangement joins TRBV7-2 to TRBJ2-7, with D possibly matching TRBD1 (7 bases). Here the CDR3 reads CASSGVAGGHEQYF. CDR3 sequence (DNA): TGTGCCAGCAGCGGGGTCGCAGGGGGGCACGAGCAGTACTTC.